These 25 T cell receptor beta chains came from one sample sequenced in a study of T cells expressing NK-cell markers. Reanalyzing the 5' RACE reads, TCRdb keeps one entry per CDR3 protein, without DNA. The listing records about 460,000 distinct CDR3 sequences. The specimen sequenced was blood T cells: a sorted CD56 or NKG2C T cell subset, CD4+ or CD8+ T cells, or bulk PBMC T cells (not recorded which). These receptors all stem from a woman in her forties or fifties in good health.

V and J are TRBV5-1 and TRBJ1-1; TCRdb's D call, TRBD1, is unchecked because there is no DNA. CDR3 length: 14 residues. Germline values: CDR1 SGHRS, CDR2 YFSETQ. The CDR3 here is CASSGQGGTAEAFF.

The genes are TRBV28 and TRBJ1-2; TCRdb indicates TRBD1, and absent DNA this call remains unverified. Germline-derived CDR1 and CDR2 are MDHEN and SYDVKM. The CDR3 spans 11 residues. This CDR3 reads CASSTEAGRTF.

V is TRBV5-1 and J is TRBJ2-4; the TCRdb D gene call, TRBD2, has no DNA to confirm it. In germline, CDR1 is SGHRS, CDR2 YFSETQ. This CDR3 comprises 17 residues. The CDR3 reads CASSPWRLAGGENIQYF.

This sequence joins TRBV14 and TRBJ2-7; TCRdb proposes TRBD1, but this gene call is untestable without DNA. The germline CDR1 and CDR2 sequences are SGHDN and FVKESK. The CDR3 is 15 amino acids. The CDR3 loop is CASSQGWDRENEQYF. The full variable domain, completed using reference TRBV14 and TRBJ2-7, is EAGVTQFPSHSVIEKGQTVTLRCDPISGHDNLYWYRRVMGKEIKFLLHFVKESKQDESGMPNNRFLAERTGGTYSTLKVQPAELEDSGVYFCASSQGWDRENEQYFGPGTRLTVT.

The chain joins TRBV12-3 or TRBV12-4 to TRBJ2-1; the TRBD2 assignment by TCRdb is unverifiable without DNA. CDR3 length: 17 amino acids. The CDR3 loop is CASSPLAGEVGYNEQFF.

The V and J genes are TRBV12-3 or TRBV12-4 and TRBJ1-6; no DNA is available, so the TRBD1 call from TCRdb remains unchecked. The CDR3 runs to 15 residues. The CDR3 reads CASSLQGENNSPLHF.

The CDR3 loop is CASSRGRSGRSTDTQYF. The J gene is TRBJ2-3, the V gene TRBV6-5; TCRdb proposes TRBD2, but this gene call is untestable without DNA. Germline-derived CDR1 and CDR2 are MNHEY and SVGAGI. The CDR3 is 17 amino acids.

The rearrangement uses TRBV3-1 and TRBJ1-1. Germline-derived CDR1 and CDR2 are LGHDT and YNNKEL (reference sequence). The CDR3 length is 11 residues. This CDR3 reads CASSPGDEAFF.

V and J are TRBV3-1 and TRBJ2-5. This CDR3 spans 14 amino acids. The germline gives CDR1 LGHDT, CDR2 YNNKEL (reference sequence). CDR3 sequence reads: CASSQGIRTETQYF.

The genes are TRBV27 and TRBJ2-5; TCRdb's D call of TRBD1 is untestable without DNA. Germline-derived CDR1 and CDR2 are MNHEY and SMNVEV (reference sequence). The CDR3 has 16 residues. The CDR3 loop is CASSLEGARYRETQYF.

The chain carries TRBV2 and TRBJ2-1; TCRdb proposes TRBD1, but this gene call is untestable without DNA. CDR3 length equals 15 residues. The germline V gene has CDR1 SNHLY and CDR2 FYNNEI. The CDR3 sequence: CASSPTGQGGNEQFF.

The V and J genes are TRBV7-2 and TRBJ2-1; TCRdb picks TRBD2, but there is no DNA to check that call. This CDR3 has 16 residues. Germline V CDR1 and CDR2: SGHTA, FQGNSA. The CDR3 loop is CASSFVAGVPHNEQFF.

The V call is TRBV19, the J call TRBJ2-1; TCRdb selects TRBD2, and the lack of DNA leaves this call unchecked. Germline V gene lookup returns CDR1 LNHDA and CDR2 SQIVND (reference sequence). The CDR3 is 15 amino acids. The CDR3 here is CASSPTGTSVGEQFF. The full variable domain, completed using reference TRBV19 and TRBJ2-1, is DGGITQSPKYLFRKEGQNVTLSCEQNLNHDAMYWYRQDPGQGLRLIYYSQIVNDFQKGDIAEGYSVSREKKESFPLTVTSAQKNPTAFYLCASSPTGTSVGEQFFGPGTRLTVL.

The chain combines TRBV14 with TRBJ1-2. This CDR3 has 14 amino acids. Germline V gene sequence: CDR1 SGHDN, CDR2 FVKESK. The CDR3 spells CASSLNRGTSGYTF.

The CDR3 sequence is CSAGPQSTEAFF. The V gene is TRBV20-1, the J gene TRBJ1-1. The V gene's germline CDR1 is DFQATT and CDR2 SNEGSKA (reference sequence). The length of the CDR3 is 12 residues.

The chain carries TRBV20-1 and TRBJ2-1; TCRdb returns TRBD1, unconfirmable since there is no DNA. The CDR3 is 14 residues long. CDR1 is DFQATT, CDR2 SNEGSKA, per germline (reference sequence). CDR3 loop: CSAMGQGAGNEQFF.

The genes are TRBV2 and TRBJ1-2; the TRBD1 assignment by TCRdb is unverifiable without DNA. This CDR3 is 15 amino acids long. From germline, CDR1 is SNHLY and CDR2 FYNNEI. CDR3: CASSEQGKLDYGYTF. The full variable domain, completed using reference TRBV2 and TRBJ1-2, is EPEVTQTPSHQVTQMGQEVILRCVPISNHLYFYWYRQILGQKVEFLVSFYNNEISEKSEIFDDQFSVERPDGSNFTLKIRSTKLEDSAMYFCASSEQGKLDYGYTFGSGTRLTVV.

The chain couples TRBV7-9 to TRBJ2-1. This CDR3 is 15 amino acids long. Germline CDR1 is SEHNR and CDR2 is FQNEAQ (reference sequence). CDR3 loop: CASSGRKKPYNEQFF.

This chain joins TRBV6-1 and TRBJ2-5; TCRdb returns TRBD1, unconfirmable since there is no DNA. There are 15 residues in the CDR3. Germline values: CDR1 MNHNS, CDR2 SASEGT. Here the CDR3 reads CASRVKDRTQETQYF.

This chain joins TRBV9 and TRBJ2-1; TCRdb's assignment of TRBD1 cannot be checked, as there is no DNA. Germline loops: CDR1 SGDLS, CDR2 YYNGEE. The CDR3 is 15 residues long. The CDR3 sequence: CASSVGQEVYNEQFF.

This sequence joins TRBV6-4 and TRBJ2-3; TCRdb's D call, TRBD1, is unchecked because there is no DNA. Germline CDR1 MRHNA, CDR2 SNTAGT. The CDR3 extends over 13 amino acids. The CDR3 protein is CASSPDRANTQYF.

The rearrangement joins TRBV12-3 or TRBV12-4 to TRBJ1-2; TCRdb outputs TRBD1, but without DNA this stays unchecked. This CDR3 region has 15 residues. CDR3 protein: CASSPKKTGQGGYTF.

The chain recombines TRBV5-5 with TRBJ1-1; TCRdb picks TRBD1, but there is no DNA to check that call. CDR3 length: 15 residues. The V gene's germline CDR1 is SGHKS and CDR2 YYEKEE (reference sequence). CDR3 region: CASSGGTGKNTEAFF.

The chain has TRBV4-1 and TRBJ1-4; TCRdb's D gene call, TRBD1, goes unchecked for lack of DNA. CDR3 length: 14 amino acids. Germline-derived CDR1 and CDR2 are MGHRA and YSYEKL. CDR3 in amino acids: CASSQEGTDEKLFF.

The chain has TRBV12-3 or TRBV12-4 and TRBJ2-3; TCRdb lists TRBD1, though no DNA is available to test this call. The CDR3 is made up of 18 amino acids. The CDR3 region is CASSLGQGFVGMKDTQYF.